One sample yielded the 7 T cell receptor beta chains listed below, sequenced in a study of T cell responses to AZD1222 COVID-19 vaccine. Data came from immunoSEQ multiplex PCR; TCRdb stores just in-frame clones and leaves some out. The data contain about 110,000 clones, about 82% of them singletons. The material sequenced was peripheral blood, taken on day 0 of AZD1222 vaccination. The source is an adult in good health.

The chain is built from TRBV7-9 and TRBJ1-5; D gene unclear. This CDR3 is 15 amino acids long. V was pared by 5 bases and J by 9 bases, with 20 bases between. Germline V gene sequence: CDR1 SEHNR, CDR2 FQNEAQ (reference sequence). The CDR3 sequence: CASSPPDRELAPQHF. The CDR3 region has the DNA TGTGCCAGCAGCCCCCCCGACCGGGAACTAGCGCCCCAGCATTTT.

The V call is TRBV9, the J call TRBJ1-4; 7 bases agree with TRBD1. The V segment lost 4 bases and the J segment 10 bases; nucleotides outside the gene matches: 13. CDR3 size: 15 residues. Germline lookup yields CDR1 SGDLS and CDR2 YYNGEE. In DNA form, the CDR3 reads TGTGCCAGCAGCTCTAGGGAGGGGGCAGGCGGAAAACTGTTTTTT. It translates to CASSSREGAGGKLFF.

This clone was detected only a few times. V gene TRBV18 combines with J gene TRBJ1-3; possibly TRBD1 for D (5 bases). CDR1 and CDR2 from the germline V gene are KGHSH and LQKENI. The CDR3 extends over 15 amino acids. Trimming took 9 bases from V and 0 from J, leaving 15 bases between them. The CDR3, as DNA: TGTGCCAGTAGGGCCAGGGAGAACTCTGGAAACACCATATATTTT. Its translation is CASRARENSGNTIYF.

V is TRBV5-4 and J is TRBJ2-1, with 8 nucleotides matching TRBD2. From germline, CDR1 is SGHNT and CDR2 YYREEE (reference sequence). This CDR3 is 15 amino acids long. Trimming removed 7 bases from V and 0 bases from J; junction bases left unmatched: 6. The CDR3 nucleotides are TGTGCCAGCGGGGGCGGGGGGAGCTCCTACAATGAGCAGTTCTTC. Translation: CASGGGGSSYNEQFF. Complete variable domain (other parts from reference TRBV5-4 and TRBJ2-1): ETGVTQSPTHLIKTRGQQVTLRCSSQSGHNTVSWYQQALGQGPQFIFQYYREEENGRGNFPPRFSGLQFPNYSSELNVNALELDDSALYLCASGGGGSSYNEQFFGPGTRLTVL.

This chain links TRBV2 with TRBJ1-5; the D is unclear. V shed 6 bases and J shed 2 bases, with 11 bases lying between them. Looked up from germline, CDR1 is SNHLY and CDR2 is FYNNEI. CDR3 length equals 14 residues. DNA for the CDR3: TGTGCCAGCAGGATACGGACGGGCAATCAGCCCCAGCATTTT. Amino acid sequence: CASRIRTGNQPQHF. The whole variable domain, remainder taken from reference TRBV2 and TRBJ1-5, is EPEVTQTPSHQVTQMGQEVILRCVPISNHLYFYWYRQILGQKVEFLVSFYNNEISEKSEIFDDQFSVERPDGSNFTLKIRSTKLEDSAMYFCASRIRTGNQPQHFGDGTRLSIL.

The rearrangement uses TRBV4-2 and TRBJ2-1; the match to TRBD2 covers 15 bases. This CDR3 comprises 16 residues. Germline-derived CDR1 and CDR2 are LGHNA and YNFKEQ. The V gene end was trimmed by 4 bases and the J gene end by 8 bases; junction bases not matched to a gene: 6. CDR3 nucleotides: TGTGCCAGCAGCCCTCGGACTAGCGGGGGGGCGGATGAGCAGTTCTTC. As protein: CASSPRTSGGADEQFF.

The chain carries TRBV11-2 and TRBJ2-1; 9 positions match TRBD1. Per germline, CDR1 SGHAT and CDR2 FQNNGV. V shed 4 bases, J shed 2 bases, and the junction held 6 bases outside the gene matches. The CDR3 has 16 residues. CDR3 coding DNA: TGTGCCAGCAGCTCAACAGGGACAGGGCCCTACAATGAGCAGTTCTTC. This translates into CASSSTGTGPYNEQFF.